Sequencing of this TCR beta chain was carried out in a study of blood T cell repertoires in COVID-19. The germline CDR1 and CDR2 sequences are MGHRA and YSYEKL. V was pared by 4 bases and J by 6 bases, with 4 bases of the junction left unmatched. The CDR3 contains 14 residues. Those who participated ranged in age from roughly 18 to 100 years and resided in 20 to 30 US areas. As processed by the authors: Estimated nucleated cell counts came from reference gene primer amplification. Data came from immunoSEQ multiplex PCR; TCRdb stores just in-frame clones and leaves some out. The V and J calls and clone size were taken over from that table, and D and trimming were inferred from the DNA. The sample consists of fewer than 350,000 clones, 88% of them appearing once. This clone occurred once.

The clonotype originates from a woman in her twenties or thirties who had been exposed to COVID-19. This chain links TRBV4-1 with TRBJ2-7, with 12 positions matching TRBD2. The sequenced sample consisted of PBMCs or T cells enriched from blood (not recorded which). CDR3 sequence: CASSLGLAGFEQYF. The DNA of the CDR3 is TGCGCCAGCAGCCTTGGACTAGCGGGATTCGAGCAGTACTTC.